This T cell receptor (beta chain) is drawn from a study of long-term antiretroviral therapy in people with HIV. immunoSEQ v3.0 was run at survey level. Data came from immunoSEQ multiplex PCR; TCRdb stores just in-frame clones and leaves some out. There are 32,000 or so clones in the sample; roughly 85% occur only once, and about 4.3% lies in the top ten. In regard to this clone: The antigen is unknown.

General study findings and limits: Repertoires with HIV possessed tighter CDR3 length spans than those of controls. After ART, diversity increased yet remained lower than transplant donor controls.

The CDR3 loop spans 16 amino acids. Germline V CDR1 and CDR2: SGHNT, YYREEE (reference sequence). The V and J ends lost 1 base and 2 bases, in that order; junction bases with no gene match: 4. Per donor, at least one pre-ART and at least two post-ART PBMC samples were obtained. Participants who had HIV were, without exception, treated in the United States. The sequence was obtained from a man in his late teens or twenties with HIV. The material sequenced was unsorted PBMCs, taken around 3.3 years after starting antiretroviral therapy. V and J are TRBV5-4 and TRBJ2-2; TRBD2 aligns across 8 bases. The CDR3 here is CASSLTSGVNTGELFF. The DNA of the CDR3 is TGTGCCAGCAGCTTGACTAGCGGAGTCAACACCGGGGAGCTGTTTTTT.